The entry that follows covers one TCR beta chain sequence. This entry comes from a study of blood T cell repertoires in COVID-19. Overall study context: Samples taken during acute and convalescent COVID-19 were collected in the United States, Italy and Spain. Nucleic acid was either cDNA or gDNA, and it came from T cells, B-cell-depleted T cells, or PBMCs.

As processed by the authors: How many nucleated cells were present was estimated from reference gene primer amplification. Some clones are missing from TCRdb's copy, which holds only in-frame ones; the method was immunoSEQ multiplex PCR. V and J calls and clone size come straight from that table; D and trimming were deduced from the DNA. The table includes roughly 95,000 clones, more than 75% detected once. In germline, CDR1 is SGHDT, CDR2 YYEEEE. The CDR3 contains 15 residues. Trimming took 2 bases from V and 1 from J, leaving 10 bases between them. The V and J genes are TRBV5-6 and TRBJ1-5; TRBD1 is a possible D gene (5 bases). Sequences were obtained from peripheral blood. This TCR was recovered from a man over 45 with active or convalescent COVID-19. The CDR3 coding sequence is TGTGCCAGCAGCTTTGGGGGGAACAGCAATCAGCCCCAGCATTTT. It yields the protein CASSFGGNSNQPQHF. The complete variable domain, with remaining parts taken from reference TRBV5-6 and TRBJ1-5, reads DAGVTQSPTHLIKTRGQQVTLRCSPKSGHDTVSWYQQALGQGPQFIFQYYEEEERQRGNFPDRFSGHQFPNYSSELNVNALLLGDSALYLCASSFGGNSNQPQHFGDGTRLSIL.